This is a list of T cell receptor beta chains from one sample in a study of cytomegalovirus exposure and HLA in healthy donors. Assay: immunoSEQ multiplex PCR; the TCRdb copy retains only in-frame clones and omits some. This table holds 200,000 to 300,000 clones, about four fifths found once. Specimen: PBMCs. These receptors were collected from a woman in her thirties or forties in good health and CMV-seropositive. Each CDR3 is given with its conserved first and last residue. Fields, in order: clone size, V gene, D gene, J gene, CDR3 protein, CDR3 DNA. A D gene is named only where the DNA matches it firmly. Size is stated for part of the rows, as once, few or many counts, or as a class when the clone is expanded.

clone_size: -
v_call: TRBV11-2
d_call: TRBD2
j_call: TRBJ2-1
cdr3_aa: CASSSYGLAGYTQFF
cdr3_nt: TGTGCCAGCAGCTCCTATGGACTAGCGGGTTATACGCAGTTCTTC

clone_size: few
v_call: TRBV28
d_call: TRBD1
j_call: TRBJ2-1
cdr3_aa: CASSPLGQGRDEQFF
cdr3_nt: TGTGCCAGCAGTCCCCTTGGACAGGGGAGGGATGAGCAGTTCTTC

clone_size: -
v_call: TRBV5-4
d_call: -
j_call: TRBJ2-1
cdr3_aa: CASSLVSDEQFF
cdr3_nt: TGTGCCAGCAGCTTGGTGAGCGACGAGCAGTTCTTC

clone_size: few
v_call: TRBV18
d_call: -
j_call: TRBJ1-5
cdr3_aa: CASSPDMGAEQPQHF
cdr3_nt: TGTGCCAGCTCACCGGACATGGGTGCGGAGCAGCCCCAGCATTTT

clone_size: -
v_call: TRBV9
d_call: -
j_call: TRBJ2-2
cdr3_aa: CASSVVPGEVGELFF
cdr3_nt: TGTGCCAGCAGCGTAGTTCCGGGAGAAGTCGGGGAGCTGTTTTTT

clone_size: few
v_call: TRBV6-1
d_call: TRBD1
j_call: TRBJ1-1
cdr3_aa: CASRDRDRINTEAFF
cdr3_nt: TGTGCCAGCAGAGACCGGGACAGGATTAACACTGAAGCTTTCTTT

clone_size: once
v_call: TRBV7-9
d_call: TRBD2
j_call: TRBJ2-7
cdr3_aa: CASSLRTRPYEQYF
cdr3_nt: TGTGCCAGCAGCTTAAGGACTAGACCCTACGAGCAGTACTTC

clone_size: -
v_call: TRBV10-3
d_call: TRBD1
j_call: TRBJ2-7
cdr3_aa: CAISQDRGRDEQYF
cdr3_nt: TGTGCCATCAGCCAGGACAGGGGGCGTGACGAGCAGTACTTC

clone_size: -
v_call: TRBV4-2
d_call: -
j_call: TRBJ1-2
cdr3_aa: CASNPSYRGGYTF
cdr3_nt: TGTGCCAGCAACCCGTCGTACCGGGGGGGCTACACCTTC

clone_size: -
v_call: TRBV7-9
d_call: -
j_call: TRBJ2-2
cdr3_aa: CASSSLLGPHTGELFF
cdr3_nt: TGTGCCAGCAGCTCCTTACTAGGGCCCCACACCGGGGAGCTGTTTTTT

clone_size: -
v_call: TRBV7-9
d_call: TRBD2
j_call: TRBJ2-3
cdr3_aa: CASSPKPPLAGGTDTQYF
cdr3_nt: TGTGCCAGCAGCCCAAAGCCCCCACTAGCGGGAGGGACAGATACGCAGTATTTT

clone_size: -
v_call: TRBV4-2
d_call: TRBD2
j_call: TRBJ2-7
cdr3_aa: CASSPGQAGGFYEQYF
cdr3_nt: TGTGCCAGCAGCCCTGGGCAAGCGGGAGGTTTTTACGAGCAGTACTTC

clone_size: -
v_call: TRBV10-3
d_call: -
j_call: TRBJ1-2
cdr3_aa: CAISEHNGYTF
cdr3_nt: TGTGCCATCAGTGAACACAATGGCTACACCTTC

clone_size: -
v_call: TRBV6-1
d_call: TRBD1
j_call: TRBJ2-3
cdr3_aa: CASSSDRGTDTQYF
cdr3_nt: TGTGCCAGCAGCTCGGACAGGGGTACAGATACGCAGTATTTT

clone_size: -
v_call: TRBV6-5
d_call: -
j_call: TRBJ1-3
cdr3_aa: CASSTGSGNTIYF
cdr3_nt: TGTGCCAGCAGTACAGGGTCTGGAAACACCATATATTTT

clone_size: -
v_call: TRBV7-2
d_call: TRBD2
j_call: TRBJ2-3
cdr3_aa: CASSLVPSGSGSPDTQYF
cdr3_nt: TGTGCCAGCAGCTTAGTGCCTAGCGGGAGTGGGTCCCCAGATACGCAGTATTTT

clone_size: -
v_call: TRBV19
d_call: -
j_call: TRBJ1-1
cdr3_aa: CASDNTGLGTEAFF
cdr3_nt: TGTGCCAGCGATAACACAGGGTTGGGAACTGAAGCTTTCTTT

clone_size: -
v_call: TRBV28
d_call: TRBD1
j_call: TRBJ1-4
cdr3_aa: CASRAGTGGAANEKLFF
cdr3_nt: TGTGCCAGCAGAGCCGGGACAGGGGGCGCGGCTAATGAAAAACTGTTTTTT

clone_size: -
v_call: TRBV30
d_call: -
j_call: TRBJ1-2
cdr3_aa: CAWSSWGGYGYTF
cdr3_nt: TGTGCCTGGAGTTCCTGGGGAGGCTATGGCTACACCTTC

clone_size: -
v_call: TRBV6-6
d_call: -
j_call: TRBJ1-2
cdr3_aa: CASLRANYGYTF
cdr3_nt: TGTGCCAGCTTGAGGGCTAACTATGGCTACACCTTC

clone_size: -
v_call: TRBV4-1
d_call: TRBD1
j_call: TRBJ2-6
cdr3_aa: CASSQDHSRGHSSGANVLTF
cdr3_nt: TGCGCCAGCAGCCAAGATCACTCCAGGGGGCATAGCTCTGGGGCCAACGTCCTGACTTTC

clone_size: few
v_call: TRBV11-3
d_call: TRBD2
j_call: TRBJ2-3
cdr3_aa: CASSLGTSGTDTQYF
cdr3_nt: TGTGCCAGCAGCTTAGGGACTAGCGGGACAGATACGCAGTATTTT

clone_size: -
v_call: TRBV14
d_call: -
j_call: TRBJ1-6
cdr3_aa: CASSQDLRNSPLHF
cdr3_nt: TGTGCCAGCAGCCAAGATCTCAGAAATTCACCCCTCCACTTT

clone_size: once
v_call: TRBV4-2
d_call: TRBD2
j_call: TRBJ2-3
cdr3_aa: CASSPRLAGDTQYF
cdr3_nt: TGTGCCAGCAGCCCACGACTAGCGGGAGATACGCAGTATTTT

clone_size: -
v_call: TRBV6-1
d_call: TRBD1
j_call: TRBJ1-1
cdr3_aa: CASSEALSGGMWITEAFF
cdr3_nt: TGTGCCAGCAGTGAAGCTTTATCAGGGGGAATGTGGATCACTGAAGCTTTCTTT

clone_size: -
v_call: TRBV5-6
d_call: -
j_call: TRBJ2-7
cdr3_aa: CASSLQVDEQYF
cdr3_nt: TGTGCCAGCAGCCTACAGGTCGACGAGCAGTACTTC

clone_size: -
v_call: TRBV30
d_call: TRBD1
j_call: TRBJ1-1
cdr3_aa: CAWTEGAISTEAFF
cdr3_nt: TGTGCCTGGACGGAGGGGGCTATCAGCACTGAAGCTTTCTTT

clone_size: -
v_call: TRBV4-3
d_call: -
j_call: TRBJ2-3
cdr3_aa: CASSQDLLGTDTQYF
cdr3_nt: TGCGCCAGCAGCCAAGATCTCCTAGGCACAGATACGCAGTATTTT